A single sample is the source of the 26 T cell receptor beta chains below, sequenced in a study of OX40 agonist ivuxolimab in advanced cancers. Produced via immunoSEQ multiplex PCR; TCRdb's table is partial and in-frame only. The sample contains 98,000 or so clones, about 79% of which appear only once. Sequencing used CD4+ or CD8+ T cells sorted from blood, obtained in a trial of the OX40 agonist ivuxolimab. These receptors all stem from an adult with an advanced solid tumor such as melanoma, head and neck, liver or kidney cancer.

This clone showed up just a few times. V usage is TRBV5-1 and J usage is TRBJ1-1, with D possibly TRBD1 on 5 matching bases. The CDR3 has 13 amino acids. Germline V gene sequence: CDR1 SGHRS, CDR2 YFSETQ. The V end lost 4 bases, the J end lost 11 bases, and 18 bases lay between the germline ends. CDR3 amino acids: CASSGTNKLAAFF. The CDR3, as DNA: TGCGCCAGCAGCGGGACCAATAAACTTGCCGCTTTCTTT.

This clone came up a few times. The genes are TRBV6-1 and TRBJ2-3; D uncertain. Trimming took off 1 base at V and 7 bases at J, with 6 bases between the two ends. This CDR3 contains 12 residues. CDR1 is MNHNS, CDR2 SASEGT, per germline. CDR3 in DNA: TGTGCCAGCAGTGAAGTGGCATATACGCAGTATTTT. It encodes CASSEVAYTQYF.

The chain links TRBV19 to TRBJ1-2, with a tentative D call TRBD1 (6 bases). This CDR3 is 16 amino acids long. V lost 5 bases and J lost 0, with 16 bases in between. Germline CDR1 LNHDA, CDR2 SQIVND (reference sequence). CDR3 sequence: CASSGPGQWANYGYTF. DNA of the CDR3: TGTGCCAGTAGTGGGCCCGGACAGTGGGCTAACTATGGCTACACCTTC.

This chain links TRBV5-1 with TRBJ2-1; 9 nucleotides align to TRBD2. The junction had 2 bases not matched to a gene; V was cut back by 0 bases and J by 4 bases. Per germline, CDR1 SGHRS and CDR2 YFSETQ. The CDR3 consists of 15 residues. The CDR3 is CASSLVAGAYNEQFF. DNA for the CDR3: TGCGCCAGCAGCTTGGTAGCGGGAGCGTACAATGAGCAGTTCTTC.

The chain recombines TRBV11-2 with TRBJ2-6, with D tentatively TRBD1 or TRBD2 (6 bases each). Looked up from germline, CDR1 is SGHAT and CDR2 is FQNNGV. The CDR3 spans 16 residues. V was clipped by 10 bases and J by 1 base, with 17 bases between them. CDR3 protein: CATSWGAPSGANVLTF. The CDR3 nucleotides are TGTGCCACCTCCTGGGGGGCGCCTTCTGGGGCCAACGTCCTGACTTTC.

V and J are TRBV6-1 and TRBJ2-1; TRBD2 might be the D (6 bases). The V gene lost 10 bases and the J gene lost 1 base, with 14 bases spanning the gap. Per germline, CDR1 MNHNS and CDR2 SASEGT. This CDR3 comprises 14 residues. CDR3 in DNA: TGTGCCACCCGCCGGGACTCGTCCTACAATGAGCAGTTCTTC. Translation: CATRRDSSYNEQFF.

The V gene is TRBV6-5, the J gene TRBJ2-3, with no clear D. V shed 5 bases and J shed 6 bases, with 15 bases lying between them. Per germline, CDR1 MNHEY and CDR2 SVGAGI. This CDR3 is built from 14 residues. Written as DNA, the CDR3 is TGTGCCAGCAGTGACCGGACCGCACGGGATACGCAGTATTTT. Translation: CASSDRTARDTQYF.

The chain recombines TRBV9 with TRBJ2-3, with D uncertain. This CDR3 region has 13 residues. Trimming took 4 bases from V and 6 from J, leaving 12 bases between them. The V gene's germline CDR1 is SGDLS and CDR2 YYNGEE. CDR3 residues: CASSPTPSDTQYF. Written as DNA, the CDR3 is TGTGCCAGCAGCCCGACCCCGTCCGATACGCAGTATTTT. Filled out from reference TRBV9 and TRBJ2-3, the complete variable domain reads DSGVTQTPKHLITATGQRVTLRCSPRSGDLSVYWYQQSLDQGLQFLIQYYNGEERAKGNILERFSAQQFPDLHSELNLSSLELGDSALYFCASSPTPSDTQYFGPGTRLTVL.

The chain links TRBV27 to TRBJ2-3, with TRBD2 matching 9 bases. Trimming took 6 bases from V and 4 from J; bases not matched to a gene: 8. The germline CDR1 and CDR2 sequences are MNHEY and SMNVEV (reference sequence). The length of the CDR3 is 15 residues. CDR3 in amino acids: CASRGREGPADTQYF. CDR3 in DNA: TGTGCCAGCAGGGGGCGGGAGGGCCCAGCAGATACGCAGTATTTT.

The V gene is TRBV6-1, the J gene TRBJ1-5; D perhaps matches TRBD1 (6 bases). Germline CDR1 and CDR2: MNHNS and SASEGT. Trimming removed 4 bases from V and 4 bases from J, with 17 bases in between. The CDR3 is made up of 16 amino acids. The CDR3 sequence: CASSAGTPGGNQPQHF. The CDR3 DNA reads TGTGCCAGCAGTGCCGGGACACCGGGGGGAAATCAGCCCCAGCATTTT.

This clone was observed once. This chain connects TRBV19 to TRBJ2-5; 10 bases match TRBD1. J was trimmed by 1 base and V by 9 bases; bases with no gene match: 8. Germline V CDR1 and CDR2: LNHDA, SQIVND (reference sequence). This CDR3 spans 15 amino acids. The chain's CDR3 is CASRDRGIPQETQYF. The CDR3 nucleotides read TGTGCCAGCCGGGACAGGGGTATTCCCCAAGAGACCCAGTACTTC. Supplemented by reference TRBV19 and TRBJ2-5, the full variable domain reads DGGITQSPKYLFRKEGQNVTLSCEQNLNHDAMYWYRQDPGQGLRLIYYSQIVNDFQKGDIAEGYSVSREKKESFPLTVTSAQKNPTAFYLCASRDRGIPQETQYFGPGTRLLVL.

In DNA form, the CDR3 reads TGTGCCAGCAGCTTGGTCAGGGGTAATAGCGATTCACCCCTCCACTTT. Its translation is CASSLVRGNSDSPLHF. V and J are TRBV5-4 and TRBJ1-6, with D possibly TRBD1 on 6 matching bases. Germline V gene sequence: CDR1 SGHNT, CDR2 YYREEE (reference sequence). The CDR3 contains 16 residues. V was pared by 0 bases and J by 8 bases, with 15 bases between.

The chain has TRBV7-9 and TRBJ2-1; D not certain. V lost 4 bases to trimming and J lost 5 bases, with 12 bases between them. The germline V gene has CDR1 SEHNR and CDR2 FQNEAQ (reference sequence). The CDR3 extends over 14 amino acids. The CDR3 DNA reads as TGTGCCAGCAGCTCGAGGACCCGAAACAATGAGCAGTTCTTC. Residues: CASSSRTRNNEQFF.

This chain links TRBV5-1 with TRBJ1-4, with D uncertain. CDR1 is SGHRS and CDR2 is YFSETQ in the germline V gene. The CDR3 extends over 14 amino acids. Trimming left V 0 bases short and J 5 bases short, with 8 bases between. CDR3 DNA sequence: TGCGCCAGCAGCTTGGACGGGCTCAATGAAAAACTGTTTTTT. Protein sequence: CASSLDGLNEKLFF.

The chain couples TRBV2 to TRBJ2-4, with TRBD2 identical over 9 bases. Unmatched junction bases numbered 3, after V lost 8 bases and J lost 7 bases. The CDR3 is 12 residues long. Germline V gives CDR1 SNHLY, CDR2 FYNNEI. Here the CDR3 DNA reads TGTGCCAGCGCGGGAGGGTGGAACATTCAGTACTTC. Protein sequence: CASAGGWNIQYF.

This clone was seen just once. The gene calls are TRBV9 and TRBJ2-5; 7 nucleotides match TRBD1. The trim removed 2 bases at V and 3 bases at J, leaving 1 base unmatched. The V gene's germline CDR1 is SGDLS and CDR2 YYNGEE. This CDR3 comprises 13 residues. CDR3 DNA: TGTGCCAGCAGCGTGGGGACAGAAGAGACCCAGTACTTC. The encoded protein is CASSVGTEETQYF.

CDR3 nucleotide sequence: TGTGCCAGCAGTGGGGAGGGCACAAATGAGCAGTTCTTC. Protein sequence: CASSGEGTNEQFF. The J gene is TRBJ2-1, the V gene TRBV2, with TRBD2 matching 7 bases. V was pared by 4 bases and J by 7 bases, with 4 bases of the junction left unmatched. The CDR3 loop spans 13 amino acids. Germline CDR1 reads SNHLY; CDR2 reads FYNNEI.

CDR3 loop: CASSLYGRAYEQYF. CDR3 in DNA: TGTGCCAGCAGCTTGTATGGCAGGGCCTACGAGCAGTACTTC. The chain has TRBV5-5 and TRBJ2-7, with a weak D call TRBD1 (5 bases). The V gene's germline CDR1 is SGHKS and CDR2 YYEKEE (reference sequence). CDR3 length equals 14 residues. V lost 1 base and J lost 2, with 10 bases in between.

This clone has only a few counts. The genes are TRBV18 and TRBJ2-7; 9 nucleotides agree with TRBD1. V shed 10 bases and J 0 bases; nucleotides not matched to a gene: 7. This CDR3 is 14 amino acids long. Germline V lookup: CDR1 KGHSH, CDR2 LQKENI. CDR3 bases: TGTGCCACCGCCCAGGGACAGGGCTCCTACGAGCAGTACTTC. Its protein product is CATAQGQGSYEQYF. Together with reference TRBV18 and TRBJ2-7, the CDR3 gives the full variable domain: NAGVMQNPRHLVRRRGQEARLRCSPMKGHSHVYWYRQLPEEGLKFMVYLQKENIIDESGMPKERFSAEFPKEGPSILRIQQVVRGDSAAYFCATAQGQGSYEQYFGPGTRLTVT.

The chain combines TRBV6-6 with TRBJ2-1; 10 nucleotides align to TRBD2. V was clipped by 5 bases and J by 10 bases; unmatched bases: 11. Germline CDR1 and CDR2: MNHNY and SVGAGI (reference sequence). This CDR3 comprises 15 residues. The CDR3, as DNA: TGTGCCAGCAGTCAAGCTAGCGGGAGACGGGGGGAGCAGTTCTTC. Protein product: CASSQASGRRGEQFF.

The chain employs TRBV27 and TRBJ1-5; 9 nucleotides align to TRBD1. The V and J ends lost 5 bases and 6 bases, in that order; junction bases with no gene match: 11. The CDR3 sequence is 16 residues long. Germline values: CDR1 MNHEY, CDR2 SMNVEV (reference sequence). CDR3 residues: CASSERGGTGSQPQHF. The CDR3 DNA reads TGTGCCAGCAGTGAACGGGGCGGGACAGGGAGTCAGCCCCAGCATTTT.

The gene calls are TRBV4-1 and TRBJ1-2; D uncertain. Trimming shortened V by 2 bases and J by 3 bases, and 10 bases separated the two germline ends. Germline V gene sequence: CDR1 MGHRA, CDR2 YSYEKL. The CDR3 runs to 14 residues. The CDR3 loop is CASSQLRSHYGYTF. The CDR3 DNA follows: TGCGCCAGCAGCCAATTAAGGTCTCACTATGGCTACACCTTC.

V usage is TRBV11-2 and J usage is TRBJ1-1, with D maybe TRBD1 (6 bases). Germline V gene lookup returns CDR1 SGHAT and CDR2 FQNNGV. The V end was cut by 5 bases, the J end by 6 bases, with 13 bases between. CDR3 size: 13 residues. CDR3 in DNA: TGTGCCAGCAGCGTAGCCGCAGGGGCTGAAGCTTTCTTT. It translates to CASSVAAGAEAFF.

This sequence joins TRBV2 and TRBJ2-7; 11 positions agree with TRBD1. Germline assignment: CDR1 SNHLY and CDR2 FYNNEI. This CDR3 comprises 14 residues. V trimming: 4 bases; J trimming: 6 bases; junction bases outside the gene matches: 5. CDR3 region: CASSGQGQGGEQYF. The CDR3 DNA follows: TGTGCCAGCAGTGGCCAGGGACAGGGGGGCGAGCAGTACTTC.

Only one count was recorded for this clone. The chain combines TRBV7-3 with TRBJ2-6, with 7 nucleotides matching TRBD1. The CDR3 is 16 residues long. V shed 6 bases and J 1 base; nucleotides not matched to a gene: 6. Germline V gene lookup returns CDR1 SGHTA and CDR2 FQGTGA. DNA for the CDR3: TGTGCCAGCAGTCGGGACAGCAATTCTGGGGCCAACGTCCTGACTTTC. Encoded protein: CASSRDSNSGANVLTF.

The chain is built from TRBV7-2 and TRBJ2-3; maybe TRBD1 (6 bases). The CDR3 extends over 16 amino acids. Trimming pared 8 bases from V and 0 bases from J, leaving 18 bases between. The germline CDR1 and CDR2 sequences are SGHTA and FQGNSA. CDR3 DNA sequence: TGTGCCAGCGGGTCAGGGGACCACTATAGCACAGATACGCAGTATTTT. Translating it yields CASGSGDHYSTDTQYF.